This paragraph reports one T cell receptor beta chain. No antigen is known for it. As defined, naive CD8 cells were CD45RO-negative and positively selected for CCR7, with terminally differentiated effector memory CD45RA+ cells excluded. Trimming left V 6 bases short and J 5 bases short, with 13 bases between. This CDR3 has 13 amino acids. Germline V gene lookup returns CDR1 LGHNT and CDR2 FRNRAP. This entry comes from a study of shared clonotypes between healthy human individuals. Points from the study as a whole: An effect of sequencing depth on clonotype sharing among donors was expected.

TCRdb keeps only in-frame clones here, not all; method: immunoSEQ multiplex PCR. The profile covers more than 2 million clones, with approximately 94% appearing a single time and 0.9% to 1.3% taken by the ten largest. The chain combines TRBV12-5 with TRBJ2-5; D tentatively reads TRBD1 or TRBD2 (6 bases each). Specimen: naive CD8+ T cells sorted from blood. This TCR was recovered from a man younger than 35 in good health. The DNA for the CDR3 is TGTGCTAGTGGGGTAGGGGGGCCGGAGACCCAGTACTTC. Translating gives CASGVGGPETQYF.